The 19 T cell receptor beta chains reported below all come from one sample, sequenced in a study of Ad26.COV2.S vaccination and SARS-CoV-2 variants. TCRdb's table, derived via immunoSEQ multiplex PCR, lists solely in-frame clones and lacks some. The table shows 300,000 to 450,000 clones, with about 90% occurring only once. This specimen consisted of peripheral blood, obtained after recovery from COVID-19. All receptors derive from a human donor who had recovered from COVID-19.

The table lists this clone with a count of one. The chain is built from TRBV7-8 and TRBJ1-5; tentatively, D is TRBD1 (5 bases). Per the germline V gene, CDR1 is SGHVS and CDR2 is FQNEAQ. Trimming cost V 5 bases and J 0 bases, with 17 bases left between them. The CDR3 consists of 17 residues. The CDR3: CASSGGGTSISNQPQHF. In DNA, the CDR3 is TGTGCCAGCAGCGGGGGGGGTACATCCATTAGCAATCAGCCCCAGCATTTT. Complete variable domain (other parts from reference TRBV7-8 and TRBJ1-5): GAGVSQSPRYKVAKRGQDVALRCDPISGHVSLFWYQQALGQGPEFLTYFQNEAQLDKSGLPSDRFFAERPEGSVSTLKIQRTQQEDSAVYLCASSGGGTSISNQPQHFGDGTRLSIL.

CDR3 nucleotides: TGTGCCAGCAGTTATAGACAGGGGAACTCACCCCTCCACTTT. Translated: CASSYRQGNSPLHF. The V call is TRBV6-2 or TRBV6-3, the J call TRBJ1-6, with 8 bases that match TRBD1. Per germline, CDR1 MNHEY and CDR2 SVGEGT. Trimming took 3 bases from V and 10 from J; bases not matched to a gene: 5. This CDR3 has 14 residues.

The rearrangement links TRBV3-1 (or the pseudogene TRBV3-2) to TRBJ1-2; D is unresolved. With 4 bases removed from V and 6 bases from J, the gap between germline ends came to 15 bases. The length of the CDR3 is 14 residues. From germline, CDR1 is LGHDT and CDR2 YNNKEL (reference sequence). The CDR3 protein is CASSPSGPGDGYTF. CDR3 in DNA: TGTGCCAGCAGCCCCTCGGGTCCCGGGGATGGCTACACCTTC.

The genes are TRBV10-2 and TRBJ1-6, with D possibly being TRBD1 (5 bases). In germline, CDR1 is WSHSY, CDR2 SAAADI. The CDR3 runs 14 residues. The V end was cut by 3 bases, the J end by 8 bases, with 11 bases between. The CDR3 region has the DNA TGCGCCAGCAGTGACGAGATAGGGGATTCACCCCTCCACTTT. Translation: CASSDEIGDSPLHF.

Here the CDR3 DNA reads TGTGCCAGCAGTTACTCGATACCCCCTGGGGCTGAGCAGTTCTTC. Its protein is CASSYSIPPGAEQFF. The rearrangement joins TRBV6-2 or TRBV6-3 to TRBJ2-1; weak D call: TRBD1 (5 bases). The CDR3 spans 15 residues. Germline V CDR1 and CDR2: MNHEY, SVGEGT. V was trimmed by 0 bases and J by 9 bases, leaving 15 bases between them.

The chain recombines TRBV27 with TRBJ2-5, with D uncertain. The V end was cut by 3 bases, the J end by 5 bases, with 16 bases between. The CDR3 is 15 residues long. From germline, CDR1 is MNHEY and CDR2 SMNVEV (reference sequence). This CDR3 reads CASSFVQARSETQYF. CDR3 in DNA: TGTGCCAGCAGTTTTGTTCAGGCTCGTTCTGAGACCCAGTACTTC.

V is TRBV9 and J is TRBJ2-1; TRBD2 might be the D (6 bases). Germline loops: CDR1 SGDLS, CDR2 YYNGEE. The CDR3 loop spans 19 amino acids. V lost 5 bases to trimming and J lost 0 bases, with 24 bases between them. The CDR3 here is CASRAGGRGESSSYNEQFF. CDR3 nucleotides: TGTGCCAGCAGGGCCGGCGGGCGGGGCGAATCTAGCTCCTACAATGAGCAGTTCTTC.

V and J are TRBV29-1 and TRBJ2-3, with 11 bases fitting TRBD2. Germline CDR1 is SQVTM and CDR2 is ANQGSEA. V lost 6 bases, J lost 0 bases, and 2 bases stayed unmatched. The CDR3 is 14 residues long. DNA for the CDR3: TGCAGCGTGGGGACTAGCGGTAGCACAGATACGCAGTATTTT. It yields the protein CSVGTSGSTDTQYF.

The chain combines TRBV10-2 with TRBJ1-5, with D possibly TRBD1 on 6 matching bases. Germline CDR1 is WSHSY and CDR2 is SAAADI. The germline V and J ends were trimmed by 0 bases and 4 bases, with 19 bases remaining between them. The CDR3 contains 18 residues. CDR3 loop: CASSESTLLQGNNQPQHF. The CDR3 DNA is TGCGCCAGCAGTGAGTCGACTCTTTTACAGGGTAATAATCAGCCCCAGCATTTT.

The chain is built from TRBV7-2 and TRBJ2-2; D is possibly TRBD2 (7 bases). Germline loops: CDR1 SGHTA, CDR2 FQGNSA. The V and J ends lost 1 base and 5 bases respectively, with 17 bases between them. The CDR3 contains 17 residues. The CDR3 DNA follows: TGTGCCAGCAGCTTAGGGCCGCGGGGGCAGCAGACCGGGGAGCTGTTTTTT. The encoded protein is CASSLGPRGQQTGELFF.

The rearrangement links TRBV6-5 to TRBJ1-3, with D unresolved. V was clipped by 0 bases and J by 1 base, with 7 bases between them. The CDR3 covers 15 residues. CDR1 is MNHEY, CDR2 SVGAGI, per germline. CDR3 sequence reads: CASSYSSGSGNTIYF. The CDR3 DNA sequence: TGTGCCAGCAGTTACTCGTCTGGGTCTGGAAACACCATATATTTT.

V is TRBV7-6 and J is TRBJ2-1; possibly TRBD2 for D (5 bases). CDR3 length equals 14 residues. Trimming pared 5 bases from V and 4 bases from J, leaving 12 bases between. Germline V gives CDR1 SGHVS, CDR2 FNYEAQ. This CDR3 is CASSPVREYNEQFF. Written as DNA, the CDR3 is TGTGCCAGCAGCCCCGTGAGGGAGTACAATGAGCAGTTCTTC.

The rearrangement links TRBV10-2 to TRBJ2-7; 10 bases are shared with TRBD2. Germline assignment: CDR1 WSHSY and CDR2 SAAADI. The J segment lost 2 bases and the V segment lost 6 bases, leaving 7 bases of the junction unmatched. The CDR3 length is 15 residues. As DNA, the CDR3 is TGCGCCAGCAGGGGGGATAGCGGGGGGACCTACGAGCAGTACTTC. It yields the protein CASRGDSGGTYEQYF.

The J gene is TRBJ1-2, the V gene TRBV2, with TRBD1 matching 7 bases. The CDR3 has 14 residues. CDR1 is SNHLY, CDR2 FYNNEI, per germline. Germline trimming cut 8 bases from V and 3 bases from J; bases unmatched to any gene: 9. This CDR3 is CASREQGFDYGYTF. Here the CDR3 DNA reads TGTGCCAGCCGGGAACAGGGGTTTGACTATGGCTACACCTTC.

This rearrangement joins TRBV10-3 to TRBJ1-1; D is unresolved. This CDR3 has 12 residues. V lost 7 bases and J lost 3, with 9 bases in between. Germline CDR1 is ENHRY and CDR2 is SYGVKD. CDR3 nucleotides: TGTGCCATCAAGAGTGGGGACACTGAAGCTTTCTTT. It translates to CAIKSGDTEAFF.

This rearrangement joins TRBV5-1 to TRBJ1-4; 9 bases line up with TRBD1. The CDR3 has 14 residues. The junction had 6 bases not matched to a gene; V was cut back by 4 bases and J by 8 bases. Per the germline V gene, CDR1 is SGHRS and CDR2 is YFSETQ. The CDR3 DNA reads TGCGCCAGCAGCCCCGACAGGGGGTCCGAAAAACTGTTTTTT. Its translation is CASSPDRGSEKLFF.

The chain recombines TRBV6-6 with TRBJ2-7; maybe TRBD1 (5 bases). The CDR3 length is 14 residues. Germline V gene lookup returns CDR1 MNHNY and CDR2 SVGAGI (reference sequence). V was clipped by 5 bases and J by 4 bases, with 15 bases between them. The CDR3 nucleotides are TGTGCCAGCAGTCCCGCAGGGCAGGTTTACGAGCAGTACTTC. Its protein is CASSPAGQVYEQYF.

This CDR3 is CASSQESVVGSEQFF. Here the CDR3 DNA reads TGCGCCAGCAGCCAAGAATCGGTCGTGGGGAGTGAGCAGTTCTTC. This chain connects TRBV4-3 to TRBJ2-1, with D perhaps TRBD2 (5 bases). This CDR3 contains 15 residues. The V and J ends lost 0 bases and 9 bases respectively, with 15 bases between them. CDR1 and CDR2 (germline): LGHNA, YSLEER.

The DNA for the CDR3 is TGTGCCAGCATTCAGGGAATTAACACCGGGGAGCTGTTTTTT. As protein: CASIQGINTGELFF. This chain links TRBV3-1 (or the pseudogene TRBV3-2) with TRBJ2-2; a weak D match, TRBD1 (5 bases). The CDR3 is made up of 14 amino acids. CDR1 LGHDT and CDR2 YNNKEL come from the germline V gene (reference sequence). V gave up 7 bases and J gave up 2 bases, with 11 bases separating them.